This T cell receptor (beta chain) was obtained from a study of graft-versus-host responses after intestinal transplantation. Study outcomes and limitations: Analysis identified GvH clones in recipient marrow, with some appearing first in ileum or blood.

Measured with immunoSEQ multiplex PCR; TCRdb has only the in-frame clones, and not every one. The data show about 25,000 clones, about 93% seen once. This clone has only one observation. No antigen is known for it. This CDR3 has 14 amino acids. Trimming cost V 1 base and J 0 bases, with 2 bases left between them. Germline V CDR1 and CDR2: SGHRS, YFSETQ. Here the sequenced sample was PBMCs, taken nearly 31 days after intestinal transplant. This sequence was found in a human patient who received an intestinal transplant, so some T cells may come from the graft donor. The chain uses TRBV5-1 and TRBJ2-6; D uncertain. CDR3 sequence: CASSLRSGANVLTF. CDR3 nucleotides: TGCGCCAGCAGCTTGCGCTCTGGGGCCAACGTCCTGACTTTC.